A selection of T cell receptor beta chains follows, all from one sample in a study of T cells after yellow fever vaccination. TCRdb reprocessed the 5' RACE reads via MiXCR and lists one record per CDR3 protein. The data hold hundreds of thousands of distinct CDR3 sequences, with roughly 22% observed a single time. Here the sequenced sample was PBMCs, taken approximately 22 days after the first yellow fever vaccination. These receptor sequences come from a man in his late teens or twenties who received the YFV17D yellow fever vaccine. Each CDR3 is given with its conserved first and last residue. The D gene is left open where the match is weak. A row's size may be missing; if present it is once, few, many or a size class.

j_call: TRBJ2-4
clone_size: -
v_call: TRBV4-1
d_call: -
cdr3_nt: TGCGCCAGCAGCCAACCTAGTGGGTATGGCGCCAAAAACATTCAGTACTTC
cdr3_aa: CASSQPSGYGAKNIQYF

j_call: TRBJ2-3
clone_size: -
v_call: TRBV20-1
d_call: TRBD1
cdr3_nt: TGCAGTGCCACACAGGGGACCACAGATACGCAGTATTTT
cdr3_aa: CSATQGTTDTQYF

j_call: TRBJ2-3
clone_size: -
v_call: TRBV11-2
d_call: TRBD2
cdr3_nt: TGTGCCAGCAGCTTTCCCGGGGGGGGCGCAGATACGCAGTATTTT
cdr3_aa: CASSFPGGGADTQYF

j_call: TRBJ2-2
clone_size: few
v_call: TRBV9
d_call: TRBD2
cdr3_nt: TGTGCCAGCAGCGTCTGGCCCCCAACCCGGTCTAGCGGGGCGACTGGGGAGCTGTTTTTT
cdr3_aa: CASSVWPPTRSSGATGELFF

j_call: TRBJ2-6
clone_size: -
v_call: TRBV3-1
d_call: -
cdr3_nt: TGTGCCAGCAGCCAATATTCCCTTGTAGGGGCCAACGTCCTGACTTTC
cdr3_aa: CASSQYSLVGANVLTF

j_call: TRBJ2-3
clone_size: -
v_call: TRBV11-1
d_call: -
cdr3_nt: TGTGCCAGCAGCTTGCCAGGGGGCGCGGGAGCGGCTAGCACAGATACGCAGTATTTT
cdr3_aa: CASSLPGGAGAASTDTQYF

j_call: TRBJ2-3
clone_size: -
v_call: TRBV28
d_call: TRBD2
cdr3_nt: TGTGCCAGCCCACCAGGCAGCGGGGGGGCCGCAGATACGCAGTATTTT
cdr3_aa: CASPPGSGGAADTQYF

j_call: TRBJ1-3
clone_size: many
v_call: TRBV5-1
d_call: -
cdr3_nt: TGCGCCAGCAGCTTGTACGGGGACGGCAACACCATATATTTT
cdr3_aa: CASSLYGDGNTIYF

j_call: TRBJ1-2
clone_size: few
v_call: TRBV9
d_call: -
cdr3_nt: TGTGCCAGCAGCATGGGGATTGGGACTAACTATGGCTACACCTTC
cdr3_aa: CASSMGIGTNYGYTF

j_call: TRBJ2-7
clone_size: -
v_call: TRBV20-1
d_call: TRBD2
cdr3_nt: TGCAGTGCTAGCGCTAGAAGGACTAGCGGGGGTTACGAGCAGTACTTC
cdr3_aa: CSASARRTSGGYEQYF

j_call: TRBJ2-1
clone_size: few
v_call: TRBV12-3/TRBV12-4
d_call: TRBD2
cdr3_nt: TGTGCCAGCAGTTTTCTTTACGGGGGGGCAGGTGAGCAGTTCTTC
cdr3_aa: CASSFLYGGAGEQFF

j_call: TRBJ2-5
clone_size: -
v_call: TRBV7-9
d_call: TRBD2
cdr3_nt: TGTGCCAGCAGCTCCTCTAGCGGGGAAGAGACCCAGTACTTC
cdr3_aa: CASSSSSGEETQYF

j_call: TRBJ2-1
clone_size: -
v_call: TRBV12-3/TRBV12-4
d_call: -
cdr3_nt: TGTGCCAGCAGGGCCCAAGGCAATGAGCAGTTCTTC
cdr3_aa: CASRAQGNEQFF

j_call: TRBJ2-1
clone_size: -
v_call: TRBV5-6
d_call: -
cdr3_nt: TGTGGGGCCCGATCCTACAATGAGCAGTTCTTC
cdr3_aa: CGARSYNEQFF

j_call: TRBJ1-1
clone_size: few
v_call: TRBV12-3/TRBV12-4
d_call: -
cdr3_nt: TGTGCCAGCATCCAAATGCGGGACATTATCTCTGAAGCTTTCTTT
cdr3_aa: CASIQMRDIISEAFF

j_call: TRBJ2-1
clone_size: -
v_call: TRBV14
d_call: -
cdr3_nt: TGTGCCAGCAGCCAAGAACAAGGACGCAATGAGCAGTTCTTC
cdr3_aa: CASSQEQGRNEQFF

j_call: TRBJ1-5
clone_size: -
v_call: TRBV12-3/TRBV12-4
d_call: -
cdr3_nt: TGTGCCAGCAGCTCCCAGGCCATAAATCAGCCCCAGCATTTT
cdr3_aa: CASSSQAINQPQHF

j_call: TRBJ2-1
clone_size: few
v_call: TRBV6-2/TRBV6-3
d_call: -
cdr3_nt: TGTGCCAGCAGTTACTTTACTCGCTCCTACAATGAGCAGTTCTTC
cdr3_aa: CASSYFTRSYNEQFF

j_call: TRBJ1-5
clone_size: many
v_call: TRBV7-8
d_call: -
cdr3_nt: TGTGCCAGCAGCAAGGTGGAGGGGACTTATAGCAATCAGCCCCAGCATTTT
cdr3_aa: CASSKVEGTYSNQPQHF

j_call: TRBJ1-2
clone_size: -
v_call: TRBV5-1
d_call: -
cdr3_nt: TGCGCCAGCAGCTTGACGCAGACAGACGGGAATGGCTACACCTTC
cdr3_aa: CASSLTQTDGNGYTF

j_call: TRBJ2-3
clone_size: few
v_call: TRBV5-1
d_call: -
cdr3_nt: TGCGCCAGCAGCTTGGTCCCATTATCCGATACGCAGTATTTT
cdr3_aa: CASSLVPLSDTQYF

j_call: TRBJ2-7
clone_size: -
v_call: TRBV12-3/TRBV12-4
d_call: -
cdr3_nt: TGTGCCAGCAGTTTTGGAGTACTCCCCACCTACGAGCAGTACTTC
cdr3_aa: CASSFGVLPTYEQYF

j_call: TRBJ1-4
clone_size: few
v_call: TRBV4-1
d_call: -
cdr3_nt: TGCGCCAGCAGCCAAGACGGGCAGGGTGAAAAACTGTTTTTT
cdr3_aa: CASSQDGQGEKLFF

j_call: TRBJ1-1
clone_size: -
v_call: TRBV25-1
d_call: -
cdr3_nt: TGTGCCAGCAGTGCGGACGGTCAGAACACTGAAGCTTTCTTT
cdr3_aa: CASSADGQNTEAFF

j_call: TRBJ2-7
clone_size: -
v_call: TRBV19
d_call: -
cdr3_nt: TGTGCCAGTAGTATGGGCTGGACTAACGAGCAGTACTTC
cdr3_aa: CASSMGWTNEQYF

j_call: TRBJ1-1
clone_size: -
v_call: TRBV7-2
d_call: -
cdr3_nt: TGTGCCAGCAGCTTAACTCAGGGCGGGCACACTGAAGCTTTCTTT
cdr3_aa: CASSLTQGGHTEAFF

j_call: TRBJ2-3
clone_size: few
v_call: TRBV12-3/TRBV12-4
d_call: -
cdr3_nt: TGTGCCAGCAGGCCGTCAGTGGGCACAGATACGCAGTATTTT
cdr3_aa: CASRPSVGTDTQYF

j_call: TRBJ1-5
clone_size: few
v_call: TRBV7-9
d_call: -
cdr3_nt: TGTGCCAGCAGCTTCAATGCAAATCAGCCCCAGCATTTT
cdr3_aa: CASSFNANQPQHF

j_call: TRBJ1-1
clone_size: few
v_call: TRBV7-3
d_call: TRBD1
cdr3_nt: TGTGCCAGCAGCTTTGGGACAGGTACTGAAGCTTTCTTT
cdr3_aa: CASSFGTGTEAFF